This note documents a single T cell receptor beta chain sequence. Its antigen is undetermined. The sample belongs to a study of T cell responses to AZD1222 COVID-19 vaccine. Broader study findings: Repertoire sampling was restricted to post-peak T cell response timepoints. With dominance at 160-218 and 743-854, vaccine-associated CD4 TCRs spanned spike.

CDR3 size: 16 residues. The V end lost 6 bases, the J end lost 3 bases, and 21 bases lay between the germline ends. CDR1 KGHSH and CDR2 LQKENI come from the germline V gene. The protocol was immunoSEQ multiplex PCR, while the TCRdb copy is restricted to in-frame clones and leaves out a portion. The sample lists some 150,000 clones; 85% to 95% were seen once. This rearrangement joins TRBV18 to TRBJ2-7, with D possibly TRBD1 on 5 matching bases. The clonotype was recovered from an adult in good health. Specimen: peripheral blood, collected on day 0 of MenACWY control vaccination. This CDR3 is CASSGQLGPRVYEQYF. The CDR3 region has the DNA TGTGCCAGCTCCGGACAATTGGGCCCTCGGGTCTACGAGCAGTACTTC.